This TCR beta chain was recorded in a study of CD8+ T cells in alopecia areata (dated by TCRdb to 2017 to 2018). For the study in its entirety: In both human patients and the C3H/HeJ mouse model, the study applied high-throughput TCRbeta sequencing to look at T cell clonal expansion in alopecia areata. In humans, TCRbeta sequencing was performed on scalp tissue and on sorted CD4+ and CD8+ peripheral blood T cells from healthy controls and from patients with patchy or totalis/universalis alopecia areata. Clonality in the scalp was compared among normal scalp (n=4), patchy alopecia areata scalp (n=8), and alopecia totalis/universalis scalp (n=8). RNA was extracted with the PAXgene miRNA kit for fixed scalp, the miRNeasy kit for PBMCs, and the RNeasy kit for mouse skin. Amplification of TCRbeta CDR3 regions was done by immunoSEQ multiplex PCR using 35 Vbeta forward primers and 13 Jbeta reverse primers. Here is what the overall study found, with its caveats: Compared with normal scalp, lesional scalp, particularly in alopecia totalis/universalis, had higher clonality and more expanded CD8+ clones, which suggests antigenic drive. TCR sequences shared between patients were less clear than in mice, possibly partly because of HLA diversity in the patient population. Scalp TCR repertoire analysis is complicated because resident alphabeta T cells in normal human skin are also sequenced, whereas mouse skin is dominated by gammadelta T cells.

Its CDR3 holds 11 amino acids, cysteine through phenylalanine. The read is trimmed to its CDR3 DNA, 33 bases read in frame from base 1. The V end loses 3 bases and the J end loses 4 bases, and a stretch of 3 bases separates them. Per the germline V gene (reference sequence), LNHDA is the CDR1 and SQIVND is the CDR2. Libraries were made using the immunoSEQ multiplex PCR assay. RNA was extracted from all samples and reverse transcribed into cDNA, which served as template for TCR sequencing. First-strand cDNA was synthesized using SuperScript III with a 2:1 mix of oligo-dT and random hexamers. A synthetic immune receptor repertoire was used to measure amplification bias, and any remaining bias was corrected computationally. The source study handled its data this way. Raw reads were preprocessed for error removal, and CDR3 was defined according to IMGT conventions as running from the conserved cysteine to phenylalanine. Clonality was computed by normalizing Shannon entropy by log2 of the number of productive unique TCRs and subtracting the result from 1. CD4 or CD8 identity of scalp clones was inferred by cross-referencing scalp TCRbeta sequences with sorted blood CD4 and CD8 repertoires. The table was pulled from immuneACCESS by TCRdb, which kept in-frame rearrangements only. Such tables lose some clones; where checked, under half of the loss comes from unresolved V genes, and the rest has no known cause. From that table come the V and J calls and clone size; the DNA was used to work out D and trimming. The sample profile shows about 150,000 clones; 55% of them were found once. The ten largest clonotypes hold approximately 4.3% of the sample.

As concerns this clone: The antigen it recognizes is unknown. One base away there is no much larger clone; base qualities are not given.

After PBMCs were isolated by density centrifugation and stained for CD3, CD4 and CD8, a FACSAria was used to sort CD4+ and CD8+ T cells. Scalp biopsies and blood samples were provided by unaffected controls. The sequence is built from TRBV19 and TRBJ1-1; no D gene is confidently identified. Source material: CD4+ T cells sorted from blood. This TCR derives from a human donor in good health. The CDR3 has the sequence CASSIPTEAFF. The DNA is TGTGCCAGTAGTATTCCCACTGAAGCTTTCTTT.